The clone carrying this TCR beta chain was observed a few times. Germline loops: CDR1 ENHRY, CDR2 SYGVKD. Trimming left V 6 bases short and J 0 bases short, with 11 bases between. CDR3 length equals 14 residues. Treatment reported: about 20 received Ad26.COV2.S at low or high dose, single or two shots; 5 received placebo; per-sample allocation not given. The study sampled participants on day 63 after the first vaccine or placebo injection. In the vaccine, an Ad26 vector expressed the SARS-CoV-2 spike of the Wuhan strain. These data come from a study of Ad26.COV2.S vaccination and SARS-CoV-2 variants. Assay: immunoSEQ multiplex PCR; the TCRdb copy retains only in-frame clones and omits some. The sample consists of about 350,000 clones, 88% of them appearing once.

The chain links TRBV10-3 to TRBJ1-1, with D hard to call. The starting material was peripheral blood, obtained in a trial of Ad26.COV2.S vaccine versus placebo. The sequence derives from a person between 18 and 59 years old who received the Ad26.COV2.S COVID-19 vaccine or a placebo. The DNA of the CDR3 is TGTGCCATCAGCTCGACCGGCATGAACACTGAAGCTTTCTTT. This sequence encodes CAISSTGMNTEAFF.